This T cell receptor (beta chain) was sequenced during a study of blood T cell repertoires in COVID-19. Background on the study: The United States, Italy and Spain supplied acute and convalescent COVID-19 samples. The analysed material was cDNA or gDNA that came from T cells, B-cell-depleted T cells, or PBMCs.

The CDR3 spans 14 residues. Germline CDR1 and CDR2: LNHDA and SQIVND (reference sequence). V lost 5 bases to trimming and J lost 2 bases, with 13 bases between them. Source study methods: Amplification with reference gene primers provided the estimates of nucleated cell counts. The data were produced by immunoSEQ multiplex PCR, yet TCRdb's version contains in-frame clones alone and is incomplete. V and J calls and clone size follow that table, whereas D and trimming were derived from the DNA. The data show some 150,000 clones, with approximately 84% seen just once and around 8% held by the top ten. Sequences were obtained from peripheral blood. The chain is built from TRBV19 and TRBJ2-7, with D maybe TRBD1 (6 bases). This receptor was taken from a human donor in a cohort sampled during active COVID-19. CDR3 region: CASSVLTGPYEQYF. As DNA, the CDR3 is TGTGCCAGTAGTGTCTTAACAGGGCCCTACGAGCAGTACTTC.